These 16 T cell receptor beta chains originate from one sample sequenced in a study of human T cells and chemical hapten exposure. Each CDR3 protein gets one entry after TCRdb re-called the RACE reads with MiXCR. The sample yields about 69,000 distinct CDR3 sequences, about 9.4% seen once. Time point described: patch test 2, 6 weeks after DPC sensitization. Treatment noted: therapeutic diphenylcyclopropenone sensitization with weekly scalp DPC. This specimen was whole blood, taken in connection with sensitization to the hapten diphenylcyclopropenone (DPC). Receptors originate from a woman between 45 and 60 years old with alopecia areata. Some clones in this sample may be carry-over from other donors' samples.

The V gene is TRBV19, the J gene TRBJ2-1, with TRBD1 matching over 7 bases. The ends lost 6 bases at V and 8 bases at J; junction bases unmatched: 7. CDR1 LNHDA and CDR2 SQIVND come from the germline V gene (reference sequence). CDR3 length equals 13 residues. CDR3 coding DNA: TGTGCCAGTAGCCCAGGGGGTTGGGATGAGCAGTTCTTC. Translating gives CASSPGGWDEQFF.

There are many counts of this clonotype. J is TRBJ2-3 and V is TRBV6-5; 10 bases align to TRBD2. The V segment lost 3 bases and the J segment 4 bases; nucleotides outside the gene matches: 4. Germline loops: CDR1 MNHEY, CDR2 SVGAGI. This CDR3 region has 15 residues. The DNA for the CDR3 is TGTGCCAGCAGTTATCTAGCGGGAGATCCAGATACGCAGTATTTT. It codes for CASSYLAGDPDTQYF.

This clonotype was found many times. The V and J genes are TRBV3-1 and TRBJ1-2; D remains unclear. The CDR3 sequence is 14 residues long. With 4 bases removed from V and 1 base from J, the gap between germline ends came to 10 bases. Germline V gives CDR1 LGHDT, CDR2 YNNKEL (reference sequence). CDR3 sequence (DNA): TGTGCCAGCAGCCCCCGGAGCGGTAACTATGGCTACACCTTC. Its translation is CASSPRSGNYGYTF.

The rearrangement joins TRBV30 to TRBJ1-1; no reliable D call. The CDR3 is 12 residues long. The germline V gene encodes CDR1 GTSNPN and CDR2 SVGIG (reference sequence). The V end was cut by 5 bases, the J end by 1 base, with 8 bases between. CDR3 loop: CAWDYGNTEAFF. CDR3 bases: TGTGCCTGGGACTACGGGAACACTGAAGCTTTCTTT.

In its sample, this clonotype was seen a few times. This chain links TRBV6-5 with TRBJ2-2, with 13 bases fitting TRBD2. Germline assignment: CDR1 MNHEY and CDR2 SVGAGI. The trim removed 6 bases at V and 5 bases at J, leaving 6 bases unmatched. The CDR3 length is 16 residues. In DNA form, the CDR3 reads TGTGCCAGCAGCTCCCGGACTAGCGGGAGAACCGGGGAGCTGTTTTTT. It encodes CASSSRTSGRTGELFF.

In its sample, this clonotype was seen a few times. The CDR3 bases are TGCAGTGCTCTAGCGGGAGGGAACACCGGGGAGCTGTTTTTT. It is translated as CSALAGGNTGELFF. This sequence joins TRBV20-1 and TRBJ2-2, with 11 bases fitting TRBD2. The CDR3 contains 14 residues. J lost 1 base, V lost 5 bases, and 0 bases had no gene match. The V gene's germline CDR1 is DFQATT and CDR2 SNEGSKA (reference sequence).

The chain uses TRBV13 and TRBJ2-3; D unresolved. Germline CDR1 is PRHDT and CDR2 is FYEKMQ (reference sequence). This CDR3 spans 15 amino acids. V dropped 5 bases and J dropped 2 bases, with 14 bases sitting between them. The CDR3 DNA reads as TGTGCCAGCAGCAAACGGGCCAGATCCACAGATACGCAGTATTTT. Its protein is CASSKRARSTDTQYF.

The chain carries TRBV6-4 and TRBJ2-1; TRBD1 matches at 8 bases. The V gene's germline CDR1 is MRHNA and CDR2 SNTAGT. After removal of 5 bases from V and 4 bases from J, the junction contained 4 bases not matched to a gene. This CDR3 has 14 residues. The CDR3 reads CASSLDRAYNEQFF. The CDR3 DNA follows: TGTGCCAGCAGTCTGGACAGGGCTTACAATGAGCAGTTCTTC.

The table lists this clonotype with many counts. The chain links TRBV7-8 to TRBJ2-1; 15 bases line up with TRBD2. V lost 5 bases, J lost 10 bases, and 6 bases stayed unmatched. Germline values: CDR1 SGHVS, CDR2 FQNEAQ. The length of the CDR3 is 15 residues. This chain's CDR3 is CASSRPGLAGGEQFF. CDR3 in DNA: TGTGCCAGCAGCCGTCCGGGACTAGCGGGAGGCGAGCAGTTCTTC.

This clonotype was detected many times. This rearrangement joins TRBV25-1 to TRBJ2-7; D perhaps matches TRBD1 (7 bases). Germline assignment: CDR1 MGHDK and CDR2 SYGVNS. The CDR3 length is 14 residues. With 6 bases removed from V and 4 bases from J, the gap between germline ends came to 16 bases. The DNA of the CDR3 is TGTGCCAGCAGGGACCGGGCAGGGGGGTACGAGCAGTACTTC. The encoded protein is CASRDRAGGYEQYF.

This clonotype was seen repeatedly, ten times or more. The chain joins TRBV7-9 to TRBJ1-5, with a weak D call TRBD1 (5 bases). CDR3 length equals 12 residues. Looked up from germline, CDR1 is SEHNR and CDR2 is FQNEAQ (reference sequence). Trimming pared 1 base from V and 9 bases from J, leaving 7 bases between. CDR3 nucleotide sequence: TGTGCCAGCAGCTTAGTGAGGGGGCCCCAGCATTTT. It codes for CASSLVRGPQHF.

The chain recombines TRBV3-1 with TRBJ1-2, with TRBD1 as a possible D gene (5 bases). The CDR3 contains 12 residues. V gave up 3 bases and J gave up 6 bases, with 8 bases separating them. Germline-derived CDR1 and CDR2 are LGHDT and YNNKEL (reference sequence). CDR3 residues: CASSHDSNGYTF. The CDR3 nucleotides are TGTGCCAGCAGCCACGACAGTAATGGCTACACCTTC.

Many counts were recorded for this clonotype. The chain employs TRBV5-1 and TRBJ1-1; D gene uncertain. V was cut by 5 bases and J by 3 bases, with 14 bases left in between. The CDR3 is 14 residues long. Germline V gene data show CDR1 as SGHRS and CDR2 as YFSETQ. The CDR3 DNA follows: TGCGCCAGCAGTTCTGCCTTGGTGGACACTGAAGCTTTCTTT. Translation gives CASSSALVDTEAFF.

For this clonotype: A much larger clonotype is one base distant, so this may be a read error. The chain carries TRBV7-9 and TRBJ2-5; maybe TRBD1 (5 bases). The CDR3 extends over 14 amino acids. The germline V gene encodes CDR1 SEHNR and CDR2 FQNEAQ (reference sequence). The CDR3 protein is CAISLGAPQETQYF. The CDR3 DNA sequence: TGTGCCATCAGCTTAGGGGCACCTCAAGAGACCCAGTACTTC.

Many counts were recorded for this clonotype. The chain couples TRBV6-5 to TRBJ1-1, with a tentative D call TRBD1 (6 bases). CDR1 and CDR2 (germline): MNHEY, SVGAGI. V lost 6 bases and J lost 8, with 19 bases in between. This CDR3 is 14 amino acids long. CDR3 coding DNA: TGTGCCAGCAGGCCCTGGGGGCAGCCTTACGAAGCTTTCTTT. Protein: CASRPWGQPYEAFF.

This clonotype was counted many times. The V and J genes are TRBV7-9 and TRBJ2-2; 7 bases fit TRBD2. The junction had 6 bases not matched to a gene; V was cut back by 8 bases and J by 3 bases. CDR1 and CDR2 from the germline V gene are SEHNR and FQNEAQ (reference sequence). The CDR3 runs 14 residues. The CDR3 DNA reads TGTGCCAGCGGAGCGGGACTATACACCGGGGAGCTGTTTTTT. Its translation: CASGAGLYTGELFF.